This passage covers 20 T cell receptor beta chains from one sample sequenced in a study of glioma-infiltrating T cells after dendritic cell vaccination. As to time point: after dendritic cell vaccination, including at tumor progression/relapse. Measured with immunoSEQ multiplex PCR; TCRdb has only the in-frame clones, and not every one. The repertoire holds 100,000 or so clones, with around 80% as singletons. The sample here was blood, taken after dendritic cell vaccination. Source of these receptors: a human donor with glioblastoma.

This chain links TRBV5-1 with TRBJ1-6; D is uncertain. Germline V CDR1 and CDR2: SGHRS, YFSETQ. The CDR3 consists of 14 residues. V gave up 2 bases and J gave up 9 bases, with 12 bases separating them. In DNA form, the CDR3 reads TGCGCCAGCAGCTTAAAAGCCCTGAGTTCACCCCTCCACTTT. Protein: CASSLKALSSPLHF.

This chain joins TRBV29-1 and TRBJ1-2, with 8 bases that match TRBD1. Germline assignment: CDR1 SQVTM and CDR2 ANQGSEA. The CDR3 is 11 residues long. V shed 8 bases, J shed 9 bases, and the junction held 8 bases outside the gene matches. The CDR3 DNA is TGCAGCACCTCCGGACAGGGAAGCTACACCTTC. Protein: CSTSGQGSYTF.

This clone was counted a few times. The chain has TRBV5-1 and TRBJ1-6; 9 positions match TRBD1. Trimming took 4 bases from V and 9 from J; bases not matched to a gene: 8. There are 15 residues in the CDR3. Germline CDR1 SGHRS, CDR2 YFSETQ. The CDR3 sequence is CASSPAGTGSSPLHF. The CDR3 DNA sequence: TGCGCCAGCAGCCCAGCCGGGACAGGGTCTTCACCCCTCCACTTT.

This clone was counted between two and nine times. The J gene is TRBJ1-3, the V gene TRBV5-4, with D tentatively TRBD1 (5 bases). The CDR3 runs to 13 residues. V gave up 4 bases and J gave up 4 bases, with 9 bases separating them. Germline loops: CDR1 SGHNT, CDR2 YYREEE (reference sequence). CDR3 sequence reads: CASSLWTGNTIYF. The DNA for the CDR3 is TGTGCCAGCAGCCTTTGGACAGGAAACACCATATATTTT.

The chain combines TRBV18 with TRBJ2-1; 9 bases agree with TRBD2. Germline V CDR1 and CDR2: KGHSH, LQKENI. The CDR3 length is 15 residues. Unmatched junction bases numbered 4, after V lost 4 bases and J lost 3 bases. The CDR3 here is CASSRSGGVYNEQFF. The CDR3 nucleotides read TGTGCCAGCTCACGTAGCGGGGGAGTCTACAATGAGCAGTTCTTC.

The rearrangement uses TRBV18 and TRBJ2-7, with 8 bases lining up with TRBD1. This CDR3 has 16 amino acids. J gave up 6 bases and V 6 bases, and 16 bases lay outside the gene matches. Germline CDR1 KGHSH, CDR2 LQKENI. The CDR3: CASSSGQGPLKGEQYF. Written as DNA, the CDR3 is TGTGCCAGCTCGTCCGGACAGGGCCCCCTTAAAGGCGAGCAGTACTTC.

In DNA, the CDR3 is TGTGCCAGTAGTGAAACAGGGGGATATGGCTACACCTTC. Amino acids: CASSETGGYGYTF. V is TRBV19 and J is TRBJ1-2; 8 bases align to TRBD1. Trimming cost V 5 bases and J 5 bases; bases outside gene matches: 4. The CDR3 runs to 13 residues. Germline assignment: CDR1 LNHDA and CDR2 SQIVND (reference sequence).

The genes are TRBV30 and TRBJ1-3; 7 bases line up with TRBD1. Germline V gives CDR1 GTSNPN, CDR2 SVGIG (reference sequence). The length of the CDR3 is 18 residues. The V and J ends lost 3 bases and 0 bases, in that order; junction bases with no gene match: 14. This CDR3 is CAWRTGLFQIDSGNTIYF. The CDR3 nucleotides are TGTGCCTGGAGGACAGGGCTCTTCCAAATAGACTCTGGAAACACCATATATTTT. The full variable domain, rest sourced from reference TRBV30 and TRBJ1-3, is SQTIHQWPATLVQPVGSPLSLECTVEGTSNPNLYWYRQAAGRGLQLLFYSVGIGQISSEVPQNLSASRPQDRQFILSSKKLLLSDSGFYLCAWRTGLFQIDSGNTIYFGEGSWLTVV.

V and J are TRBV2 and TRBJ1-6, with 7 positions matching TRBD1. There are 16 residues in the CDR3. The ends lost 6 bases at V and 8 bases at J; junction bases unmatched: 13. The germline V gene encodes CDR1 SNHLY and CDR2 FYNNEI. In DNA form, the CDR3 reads TGTGCCAGCAGGAATACCCTGACAGGGTATGATTCACCCCTCCACTTT. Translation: CASRNTLTGYDSPLHF.

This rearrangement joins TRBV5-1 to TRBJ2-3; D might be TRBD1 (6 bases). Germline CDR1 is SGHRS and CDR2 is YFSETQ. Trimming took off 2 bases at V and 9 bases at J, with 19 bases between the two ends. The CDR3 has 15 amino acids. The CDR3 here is CASSFTAGQQGTQYF. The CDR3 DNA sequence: TGCGCCAGCAGCTTTACAGCAGGACAACAGGGCACGCAGTATTTT.

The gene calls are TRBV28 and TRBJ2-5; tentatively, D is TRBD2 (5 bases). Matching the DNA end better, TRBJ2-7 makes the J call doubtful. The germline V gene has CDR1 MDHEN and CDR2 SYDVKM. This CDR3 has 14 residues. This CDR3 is CASRGSLSSYEQYF. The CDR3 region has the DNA TGTGCCAGCAGGGGGAGTTTAAGCTCCTACGAGCAGTACTTC.

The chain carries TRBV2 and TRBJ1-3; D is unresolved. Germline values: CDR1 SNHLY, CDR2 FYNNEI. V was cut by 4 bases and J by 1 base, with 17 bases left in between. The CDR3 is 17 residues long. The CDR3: CASSVVVWAASGNTIYF. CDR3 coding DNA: TGTGCCAGCAGTGTCGTTGTTTGGGCAGCTTCTGGAAACACCATATATTTT.

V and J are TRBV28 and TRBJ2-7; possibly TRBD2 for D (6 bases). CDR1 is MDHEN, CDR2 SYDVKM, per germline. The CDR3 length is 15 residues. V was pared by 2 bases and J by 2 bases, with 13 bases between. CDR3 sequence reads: CASSLGGTKTYEQYF. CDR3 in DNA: TGTGCCAGCAGTTTAGGGGGGACCAAGACCTACGAGCAGTACTTC. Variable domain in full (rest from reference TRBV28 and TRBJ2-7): DVKVTQSSRYLVKRTGEKVFLECVQDMDHENMFWYRQDPGLGLRLIYFSYDVKMKEKGDIPEGYSVSREKKERFSLILESASTNQTSMYLCASSLGGTKTYEQYFGPGTRLTVT.

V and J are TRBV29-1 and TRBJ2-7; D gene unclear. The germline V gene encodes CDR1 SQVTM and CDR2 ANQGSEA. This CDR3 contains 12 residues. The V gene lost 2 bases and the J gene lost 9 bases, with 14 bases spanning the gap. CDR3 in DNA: TGCAGCGTTGAACAGGTCTGGCAGGCGCAGTACTTC. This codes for CSVEQVWQAQYF.

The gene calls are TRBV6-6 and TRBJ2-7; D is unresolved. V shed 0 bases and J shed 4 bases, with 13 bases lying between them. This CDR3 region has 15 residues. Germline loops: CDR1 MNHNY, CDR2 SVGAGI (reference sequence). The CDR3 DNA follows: TGTGCCAGCAGTTACTCTGCGCCTCCTAGGTACGAGCAGTACTTC. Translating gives CASSYSAPPRYEQYF.

CDR3 in amino acids: CASSPGGETPVQYF. CDR3 in DNA: TGCGCCAGCAGCCCTGGGGGCGAGACGCCGGTTCAGTACTTC. The chain joins TRBV5-1 to TRBJ2-4, with D possibly being TRBD1 (6 bases). This CDR3 region has 14 residues. Per the germline V gene, CDR1 is SGHRS and CDR2 is YFSETQ. V lost 4 bases, J lost 11 bases, and 19 bases lay in between.

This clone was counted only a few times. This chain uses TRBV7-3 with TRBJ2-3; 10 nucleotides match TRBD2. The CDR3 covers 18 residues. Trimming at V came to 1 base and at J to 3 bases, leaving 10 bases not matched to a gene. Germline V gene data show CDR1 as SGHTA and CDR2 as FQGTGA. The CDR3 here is CASSLNPSTSGMTDTQYF. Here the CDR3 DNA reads TGTGCCAGCAGCTTAAACCCCTCCACTAGCGGGATGACAGATACGCAGTATTTT.

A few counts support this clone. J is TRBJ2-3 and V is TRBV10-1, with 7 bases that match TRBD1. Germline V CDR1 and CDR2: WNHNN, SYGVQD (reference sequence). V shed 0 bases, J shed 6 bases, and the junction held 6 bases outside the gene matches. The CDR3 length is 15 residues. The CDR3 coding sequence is TGCGCCAGCAGTGAGTCCACAGGGGTCGGGGATACGCAGTATTTT. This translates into CASSESTGVGDTQYF.

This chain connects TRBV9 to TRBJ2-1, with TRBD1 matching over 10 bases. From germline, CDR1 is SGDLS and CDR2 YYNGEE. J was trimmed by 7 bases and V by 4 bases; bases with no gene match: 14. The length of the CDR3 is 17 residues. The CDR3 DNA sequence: TGTGCCAGCAGCCCTCCTTTCGACAGGGGGCTAAGGAATGAGCAGTTCTTC. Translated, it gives CASSPPFDRGLRNEQFF.

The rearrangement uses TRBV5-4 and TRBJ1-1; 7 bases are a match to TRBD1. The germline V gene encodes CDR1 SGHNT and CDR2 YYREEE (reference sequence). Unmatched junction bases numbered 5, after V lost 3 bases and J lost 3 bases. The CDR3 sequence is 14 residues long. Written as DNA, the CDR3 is TGTGCCAGCAGCTCCGACAGGGCGTACACTGAAGCTTTCTTT. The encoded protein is CASSSDRAYTEAFF.